The rows below give T cell receptor beta chains drawn from one sample of a study of patients and donors after allogeneic stem cell transplantation. MiXCR was run by TCRdb on the RT-PCR reads, yielding one entry per CDR3 protein. The sample includes 800,000 to 1,000,000 distinct CDR3 sequences, approximately 18% seen only once; the top ten take around 6%. Sequencing input: blood, either unsorted or a sorted T cell fraction (not recorded which). These TCRs come from a human donor who was either an allogeneic HSCT recipient or a stem cell or donor lymphocyte infusion donor (not recorded which). It is not recorded whose cells these are; they may come from a transplant donor. CDR3s include the opening cysteine and the closing phenylalanine or tryptophan. The order of the fields is V gene, clone size, D gene, J gene, CDR3 protein, CDR3 DNA. The D gene is left open where the match is weak. Not all rows give a size; the values are once, few, many and, for expanded clones, a class.

TRBV4-1	NA	TRBD2	TRBJ2-7	CASSQDRASGTTYEQYF	TGCGCCAGCAGCCAAGATCGAGCTAGCGGAACTACCTACGAGCAGTACTTC
TRBV5-1	few	TRBD1	TRBJ1-4	CASSSQGRGRVEKLFF	TGCGCCAGCAGCTCACAGGGGAGGGGGCGCGTTGAAAAACTGTTTTTT
TRBV29-1	many	NA	TRBJ1-1	CSAAQGENTEAFF	TGCAGCGCCGCCCAGGGAGAGAACACTGAAGCTTTCTTT
TRBV15	many	TRBD1	TRBJ2-5	CATSRDQSGQGIWETQYF	TGTGCCACCAGCAGAGATCAGTCGGGACAGGGTATCTGGGAGACCCAGTACTTC
TRBV7-2	few	NA	TRBJ2-7	CASSWTTGEQYF	TGTGCCAGCAGCTGGACAACGGGGGAGCAGTACTTC
TRBV12-3/TRBV12-4	NA	NA	TRBJ1-6	CASSLLQSYNSPLHF	TGTGCCAGCAGTTTACTCCAGTCTTATAATTCACCCCTCCACTTT
TRBV29-1	NA	TRBD1	TRBJ1-1	CSVEDYWTGGTEAFF	TGCAGCGTTGAAGATTACTGGACAGGGGGGACTGAAGCTTTCTTT
TRBV20-1	few	NA	TRBJ2-1	CSARGQANNEQFF	TGCAGTGCTAGAGGACAGGCGAACAATGAGCAGTTCTTC
TRBV19	NA	NA	TRBJ2-7	CATQDRSYEQYF	TGTGCCACCCAAGACAGATCCTACGAGCAGTACTTC
TRBV12-3/TRBV12-4	NA	TRBD2	TRBJ2-1	CASSSGTSGSGNEQFF	TGTGCCAGCAGTTCCGGGACTAGCGGGAGTGGCAATGAGCAGTTCTTC
TRBV19	NA	TRBD1	TRBJ1-1	CASSIGVGTDAHFF	TGTGCCAGTAGTATAGGAGTTGGGACAGACGCACATTTCTTT
TRBV9	NA	NA	TRBJ2-1	CASSPRPATYNEQFF	TGTGCCAGCAGCCCAAGGCCAGCTACCTACAATGAGCAGTTCTTC
TRBV7-7	few	TRBD1	TRBJ2-3	CASSLADRGTDTQYF	TGTGCCAGCAGCTTAGCGGACAGGGGAACAGATACGCAGTATTTT
TRBV20-1	few	TRBD2	TRBJ2-3	CSARALAGVTDTQYF	TGCAGTGCTAGAGCCCTAGCGGGGGTCACAGATACGCAGTATTTT
TRBV12-3/TRBV12-4	NA	TRBD2	TRBJ2-5	CASSSSWTSESETQYF	TGTGCCAGCAGTTCCTCATGGACTAGCGAGTCGGAGACCCAGTACTTC
TRBV5-6	few	NA	TRBJ2-5	CASSLEGRIQETQYF	TGTGCCAGCAGCTTGGAGGGACGGATCCAAGAGACCCAGTACTTC
TRBV3-1	NA	NA	TRBJ2-2	CASTGALKSGELFF	TGTGCCAGCACAGGGGCGCTAAAAAGTGGGGAGCTGTTTTTT
TRBV6-1	NA	TRBD2	TRBJ2-1	CASTTGILAGAYNEQFF	TGTGCCAGCACCACAGGGATCCTAGCGGGAGCCTACAATGAGCAGTTCTTC
TRBV27	few	NA	TRBJ2-7	CASSQSQRSSYEQYF	TGTGCCAGCAGTCAGTCACAGAGGAGCTCCTACGAGCAGTACTTC
TRBV7-9	NA	NA	TRBJ2-7	CASSLAAFYEQYF	TGTGCCAGCAGCTTAGCGGCTTTCTACGAGCAGTACTTC
TRBV12-3/TRBV12-4	NA	NA	TRBJ1-2	CASSLVYGSYGYTF	TGTGCCAGCAGTTTGGTGTACGGATCCTATGGCTACACCTTC
TRBV5-5	NA	TRBD1	TRBJ2-5	CASSLDGQGATQETQYF	TGTGCCAGCAGCTTGGACGGACAGGGGGCCACACAAGAGACCCAGTACTTC
TRBV6-6	NA	NA	TRBJ2-4	CASRLGGDIQYF	TGTGCCAGCAGGTTAGGTGGGGACATTCAGTACTTC
TRBV6-5	NA	NA	TRBJ2-1	CASSYHHTYGNSYNEQFF	TGTGCCAGCAGTTACCACCATACCTATGGGAACTCCTACAATGAGCAGTTCTTC
TRBV4-1	many	TRBD2	TRBJ2-7	CASSPRLAGTYEQYF	TGCGCCAGCAGCCCCAGACTAGCGGGGACCTACGAGCAGTACTTC
TRBV11-2	NA	TRBD1	TRBJ2-5	CASRPNLRQGQETQYF	TGTGCCAGCAGACCCAACCTACGACAGGGGCAAGAGACCCAGTACTTC
TRBV28	few	NA	TRBJ2-1	CASSLASGARDVHEQFF	TGTGCCAGCAGTTTGGCTTCGGGGGCGAGGGATGTGCATGAGCAGTTCTTC
TRBV27	NA	NA	TRBJ1-2	CASGSRGGSYGYTF	TGTGCCAGCGGGTCCCGGGGGGGTAGCTATGGCTACACCTTC
TRBV2	few	NA	TRBJ2-7	CASRGHVEQYF	TGTGCCAGCAGGGGGCATGTCGAGCAGTACTTC
TRBV7-6	few	NA	TRBJ2-7	CASSSFRGEQYF	TGTGCCAGCAGCTCGTTCAGGGGCGAGCAGTACTTC
TRBV6-4	few	NA	TRBJ1-2	CASSEEARGPYYGYTF	TGTGCCAGCAGTGAAGAGGCGCGGGGGCCTTACTATGGCTACACCTTC
TRBV20-1	NA	TRBD2	TRBJ2-1	CSAGRAGVGNEQFF	TGCAGTGCTGGCAGAGCGGGGGTAGGCAATGAGCAGTTCTTC
TRBV13	NA	NA	TRBJ1-2	CASSYGRGYTF	TGTGCCAGCAGCTACGGCCGTGGCTACACCTTC
TRBV19	NA	TRBD1	TRBJ1-4	CASSHRDRVGEKLFF	TGTGCCAGTAGCCATCGGGACAGAGTTGGTGAAAAACTGTTTTTT
TRBV9	NA	NA	TRBJ2-7	CASSGGSMPYEQYF	TGTGCCAGCAGCGGAGGGAGCATGCCCTACGAGCAGTACTTC
TRBV9	few	NA	TRBJ2-3	CASSVSGINIDTQYF	TGTGCCAGCAGCGTATCAGGGATTAATATTGATACGCAGTATTTT
TRBV30	once	TRBD1	TRBJ2-2	CAWSVEGQGNTGELFF	TGTGCCTGGAGTGTAGAGGGACAGGGTAACACCGGGGAGCTGTTTTTT
TRBV14	few	NA	TRBJ1-1	CASSQEGGPLLDTEAFF	TGTGCCAGCAGCCAAGAGGGGGGACCTCTTTTGGACACTGAAGCTTTCTTT
TRBV7-2	NA	TRBD1	TRBJ1-3	CASSGSGQGRNTIYF	TGTGCCAGCAGCGGATCAGGACAGGGGAGAAACACCATATATTTT
TRBV19	NA	NA	TRBJ1-5	CASSRPDGNQPQHF	TGTGCCAGTAGTCGCCCGGACGGGAATCAGCCCCAGCATTTT
TRBV12-3/TRBV12-4	few	TRBD2	TRBJ2-4	CASRGGTGAKNIQYF	TGTGCCAGCAGGGGGGGGACCGGTGCCAAAAACATTCAGTACTTC
TRBV5-1	few	NA	TRBJ1-1	CASSLVGAGRRTEAFF	TGCGCCAGCAGCTTGGTAGGGGCAGGGAGGCGAACTGAAGCTTTCTTT
TRBV2	few	NA	TRBJ2-2	CASSERLSNTGELFF	TGTGCCAGCAGTGAAAGACTATCAAACACCGGGGAGCTGTTTTTT
TRBV3-1	few	NA	TRBJ1-1	CASSQDRAATTEAFF	TGTGCCAGCAGCCAAGATCGGGCGGCCACTACTGAAGCTTTCTTT
TRBV20-1	NA	NA	TRBJ2-1	CSAREGGANNEQFF	TGCAGTGCTAGAGAGGGGGGGGCGAATAATGAGCAGTTCTTC